This T cell receptor (beta chain) was observed in a study of CXCR3-negative and CXCR3-positive naive CD8 T cells. Germline assignment: CDR1 MGHRA and CDR2 YSYEKL. This CDR3 region has 14 residues. Remarks on this clonotype: Its specificity is unknown.

Study results and limitations: CXCR3-positive naive cells carried more hydrophobic TRB CDR3s than CXCR3-negative naive cells did. Memory cells showed distinct TRBV-TRBJ patterns, while the two naive subsets matched.

5' RACE that incorporated UMI labels was used to prepare the TRB cDNA libraries. Reanalyzing the 5' RACE reads, TCRdb keeps one entry per CDR3 protein, without DNA. Its table records 3,000 to 4,000 distinct CDR3 sequences. This clonotype was obtained from a human donor in good health. Some clones in this sample may be carry-over from other donors' samples. The rearrangement links TRBV4-1 to TRBJ2-1; the TCRdb call, TRBD1, lacks DNA for checking. Sequencing input: naive CXCR3- CD8+ T cells from blood. The subset: CD45RO-CCR7+CD27+CD95- naive CD8+ T cells lacking CXCR3 (TNR3-). CDR3: CASSQEEGYNEQFF.